This TCR beta chain was sequenced for a study of T cells in Graves' hyperthyroidism and ophthalmopathy. The investigators amplified TCR beta CDR3 regions from RNA transcripts. Using the HTBI primer set, a first-round RT-PCR was run on the TCR CDR3. TCRdb itself ran the multiplex PCR reads through MiXCR, one entry per CDR3 protein. The sample has some 690,000 distinct CDR3 sequences, 17% seen once; the top ten hold roughly a sixth. Those patients with uncontrolled infection, other autoimmune disease, pregnancy or lactation were excluded. This clonotype has a count of ten or more. Antigen specificity is unknown. Findings of the study overall: A model built on 13 V-J features separated ophthalmopathy from stable hyperthyroidism.

Germline values: CDR1 SNHLY, CDR2 FYNNEI. Trimming took off 7 bases at V and 2 bases at J, with 8 bases between the two ends. The CDR3 is made up of 12 amino acids. The V and J genes are TRBV2 and TRBJ1-2; a possible D gene is TRBD1 (5 bases). The TCR comes from a man in his fifties with Graves' hyperthyroidism. Sequencing used blood. The CDR3 DNA sequence: TGTGCCAGCACGACAGCCAACTATGGCTACACCTTC. Its protein product is CASTTANYGYTF.